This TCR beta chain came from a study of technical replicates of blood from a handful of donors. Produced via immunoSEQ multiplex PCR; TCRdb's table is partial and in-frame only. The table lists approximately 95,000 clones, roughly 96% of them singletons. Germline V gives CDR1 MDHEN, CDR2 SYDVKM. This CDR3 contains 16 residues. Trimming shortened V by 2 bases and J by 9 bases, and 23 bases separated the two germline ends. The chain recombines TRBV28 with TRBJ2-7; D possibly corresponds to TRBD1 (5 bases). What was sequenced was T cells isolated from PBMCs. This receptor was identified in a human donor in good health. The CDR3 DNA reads TGTGCCAGCAGTTTAGTTAGTGCAGGGAATCCGCTCGGGCAGTACTTC. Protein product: CASSLVSAGNPLGQYF.